The T cell receptor (beta chain) described here comes from a study of T cell responses to AZD1222 COVID-19 vaccine. Study background: Second-dose intervals near 4 or 12 weeks were combined.

The repertoire was sequenced with immunoSEQ multiplex PCR; TCRdb's copy has only in-frame clones and lacks some. The sample contains 100,000 to 150,000 clones, approximately 89% of which appear only once. Trimming removed 7 bases at V and 4 bases at J, with 16 bases between. The CDR3 covers 14 residues. Germline loops: CDR1 LNHDA, CDR2 SQIVND (reference sequence). Whole-study findings and limits: Repertoires in all cases were sampled only once the peak T cell response had passed.

In regard to this clone: Its specificity is not known.

The receptor was derived from an adult in good health. V and J are TRBV19 and TRBJ1-1; unclear D gene. The specimen was peripheral blood, collected on day 0 of AZD1222 vaccination. CDR3 coding DNA: TGTGCCAGTAACGACAATCCTGCATTCACTGAAGCTTTCTTT. Protein product: CASNDNPAFTEAFF.